The T cell receptor beta chain described here comes from a study of cytomegalovirus exposure and HLA in healthy donors (dated by TCRdb to between 2016 and 2019). For the study in its entirety: An earlier analysis of several hundred of the donors reported roughly 300 Gb of sequence data and 117 million unique TCR beta sequences from about 180 million T cells. An early release covering about 600 HLA-typed donors comprised 250 to 350 gigabases of sequencing data and around 86 million unique TCR sequences. The genetic ancestry cluster associated with self-reported Caucasian donors included over 80% of the 300 to 400 genotyped donors. The study was designed to test whether signatures of past pathogen exposure could be identified by cataloging public T cell receptors. The T cell repertoires of 550 to 850 subjects were profiled by immunosequencing and related to cytomegalovirus serostatus. Besides the first cohort of under 700 subjects, a separate validation cohort made up of over a hundred different subjects was used. The study combined high-throughput TCR immunosequencing, statistical association of individual TCRs with disease status, and machine learning to predict cytomegalovirus infection status. A later analysis re-examined previously published TCR beta repertoires from 610 or so donors and added high-resolution HLA genotyping to investigate patterns of TCR occurrence. Rather than drawing on any new phenotypic data, the later analysis identified candidate immune exposures from TCR beta sequences and the way those sequences occurred across donors. An earlier analysis of 587 of the donors used high-throughput TCR beta sequencing to judge whether each TCR beta V gene segment behaved as functional or pseudogenic. Alongside the repertoire data, information on donor age, sex, ethnicity and CMV serostatus was compiled. Genome-wide SNP genotypes for about 65% of the roughly 670 donors were used in a later genetic analysis, which treated that subset as a discovery cohort. Every discovery cohort repertoire had been produced on one sequencing platform. HLA typing included class I and class II loci at four-digit resolution. The number of typed donors differed by locus: about 620-640 for A, B, C, DRB1 and DQB1; some 540 for DQA1; approximately 610 for DPA1; and approximately 450 for DPB1. Because of strong linkage in the cohort, roughly five DR-DQ haplotypes were treated as single units for association and clustering. On average, roughly 200,000 unique TCR beta nucleotide sequences were sequenced per donor among a few hundred genotyped donors of the cohort, with 15% to 20% of those sequences being non-productive.

The cohort comprised more than 550 healthy bone marrow donors. At the time of sampling, all cohort members were nominally healthy, though unrecorded immune exposures were likely present. The donor was CMV seronegative and belonged to the group of 352 seronegative cohort members. Every donor gave a peripheral blood sample, and the peripheral blood mononuclear cells from that sample were used for TCR beta sequencing. The Qiagen DNeasy Blood Extraction Kit was used to extract genomic DNA from the blood cell samples. To prepare the library, the immunoSEQ multiplex PCR assay was applied. A mixture of 60 forward primers for TCR Vbeta segments and 13 reverse primers for TCR Jbeta segments was used in the multiplex PCR. A multiplex PCR assay on genomic DNA amplified the CDR3 region of rearranged TCR beta genes. On the Illumina HiSeq System, the amplified TCR beta libraries were sequenced as 87-base-pair reads. In the authors' own workflow: In a later analysis, 77 million or so unique TCR beta chains were counted across the 650 to 750 repertoires, and roughly 10 million of these chains were shared by at least two donors. Raw reads were error-corrected and collapsed into unique sequences by a nearest-neighbor algorithm in which closely related sequences were merged to remove PCR and sequencing errors. CDR3 sequences were aligned to IMGT reference sequences to assign V, D and J gene segments. For a sequence to be retained, at least a six-nucleotide match to both a V gene segment and a J gene segment was required. Rearrangements were called productive when the CDR3 lacked stop codons and stayed in frame with V and J; all others were non-productive. CDR3 was defined according to IMGT convention as the region running from the second conserved V-encoded cysteine to the conserved J-encoded phenylalanine. Sequences without an unambiguous match to a single V gene segment were excluded from the earlier analysis of 500 to 700 of the donors. An earlier analysis of almost 600 of the donors classified V segments as functional when productive rearrangements were above 56.7% and as segregating when the standard deviation between donors was above 5%. A statistical classification framework was built for diagnosing cytomegalovirus status from the catalog of TCR beta chain sequences. V and J gene assignment, in a later analysis, came from comparing TCR nucleotide sequences with IMGT/GENE-DB human TR gene sequences. In a later analysis, CDR3 sequences and most-parsimonious VDJ recombination scenarios were assigned using the TCRdist pipeline. In a later analysis, each TCR beta chain was defined by its CDR3 amino acid sequence together with its V-gene family, and reads without a unique V-gene family were excluded. In a later analysis, approximately 640 highly shared, low-generation-probability nucleotide sequences were removed to address suspected cross-contamination and a sequencing artifact. For each public chain, a later analysis derived a clonal expansion index from normalized ranks of inferred template counts within each repertoire. A later analysis computed generation probabilities with a VDJ recombination model fitted to out-of-frame rearrangements, and checked the results against IGoR. A later analysis scored TCR-TCR, TCR-HLA and TCR-CMV co-occurrence with hypergeometric tests, applying a repertoire-size bias correction to TCR pairs. False discovery rates were estimated in a later analysis by permuting HLA or CMV assignments 20 times. In a later analysis, co-occurring TCRs were grouped using DBSCAN, with TCRdist sequence similarity added in when clustering inside HLA-allele-positive subsets. Co-occurrence clustering excluded repertoires with fewer than 30,000 or more than 120,000 public chains, plus five with anomalous nucleotide sharing. The table comes from immuneACCESS by way of TCRdb, which keeps in-frame sequences with V and J called. Part of the clones is missing from these tables; in studies checked, under half for an unresolved V gene and the rest for unknown reasons. V, J and clone size are taken as reported in that table, and D and trimming were inferred from the DNA itself. This sample has roughly 60,000 clones in its table, and 83% of those were observed once. The ten biggest clones cover 4.3% of the sample.

As regards this clone: Its antigen target is currently unknown. No base quality values were provided; no much bigger clone lies one nucleotide off.

Here is what the overall study found, with its caveats: Some IMGT-functional V segments, including TRBV6-2 and TRBV6-3, could not be told apart with the 87-base-pair reads, so those segments were excluded. In both the original and validation cohorts, the classifier was reported to diagnose cytomegalovirus status with high specificity and sensitivity. Linkage disequilibrium might explain the correlated functional status among segregating V segments, but an unknown experimental factor could not be ruled out. According to a later analysis, parvovirus B19, influenza, CMV and Epstein-Barr virus appeared linked to several top co-occurrence clusters. The authors suggested that the approach could potentially be generalized to other disease states and immunological phenotypes. In a later analysis, TCR association rates were found to vary across HLA loci, with the most associated TCRs seen for DRB1 alleles and the fewest for HLA-C alleles. Because counts were too low, about 15 rarely observed V segments, including chromosome 9 orphons, were left out of the earlier analysis of roughly 600 of the donors. A total of around 150 TCR beta chains were listed by the study as associated with cytomegalovirus. A later analysis associated roughly 17,000 TCR beta sequences with specific HLA alleles at a false discovery rate of 0.05. While some public TCRs were present in many individuals, most TCR sequences turned up only very rarely across donors. For the cohort, immune exposure information was limited to CMV serostatus. A group of highly shared sequence variants was considered likely to be a technical artifact of the sequencing pipeline. Roughly uniform sequencing depth across donors was assumed in presence/absence analyses, although this assumption may not hold. According to a later analysis, most CMV-associated TCR beta chains appeared to be HLA-restricted, and the HLA associations seemed to be driven largely by CMV exposure. An earlier analysis of approximately 570 of the donors showed that most TCR beta V segments appeared in productive rearrangements either about 87% or about 30% of the time, which broadly matched IMGT annotations. A later genetic analysis reported fewer N-insertions in productive TCRs among donors in an Asian-associated ancestry cluster than the roughly 620-donor mean. In a later analysis, HLA-associated TCR beta chains showed more clonal expansion and lower generation probabilities than non-associated chains that were equally common. V-gene and J-gene trimming of TCR beta chains was associated with a missense DCLRE1C variant in a later genetic analysis, and the association was replicated in an independent cohort. In vitro tests confirmed that a few of the cytomegalovirus-associated TCR beta chains recognize cytomegalovirus antigens. Because HLA typing was unavailable for some donors at each locus, only the typed subset was used in association tests. In this cohort, only TCR beta chains were sequenced, and detectable features were limited by the absence of alpha or paired-chain data. When HLA alleles, especially DR and DQ, strongly co-occurred, TCR associations were difficult to assign to individual alleles. A further reported finding was that TCR beta sequences accurately predicted the HLA-A and HLA-B alleles for most subjects in the first cohort.

V and J are truncated by 0 bases and 0 bases respectively, leaving an intervening sequence of 6 bases. In the germline V gene (reference sequence), CDR1 corresponds to MNHEY and CDR2 to SMNVEV. CDR3 length: 15 amino acids, cysteine to phenylalanine. Only the CDR3 DNA is retained, 45 bases long and in frame from the first base. The source is a man under 40 in good health and CMV-seronegative. The chain is made from TRBV27 and TRBJ1-5; the D gene cannot be resolved reliably. Material for sequencing was PBMCs. CDR3 loop: CASSLSLYSNQPQHF. In nucleotide form, the sequence is TGTGCCAGCAGTTTATCCCTTTATAGCAATCAGCCCCAGCATTTT.